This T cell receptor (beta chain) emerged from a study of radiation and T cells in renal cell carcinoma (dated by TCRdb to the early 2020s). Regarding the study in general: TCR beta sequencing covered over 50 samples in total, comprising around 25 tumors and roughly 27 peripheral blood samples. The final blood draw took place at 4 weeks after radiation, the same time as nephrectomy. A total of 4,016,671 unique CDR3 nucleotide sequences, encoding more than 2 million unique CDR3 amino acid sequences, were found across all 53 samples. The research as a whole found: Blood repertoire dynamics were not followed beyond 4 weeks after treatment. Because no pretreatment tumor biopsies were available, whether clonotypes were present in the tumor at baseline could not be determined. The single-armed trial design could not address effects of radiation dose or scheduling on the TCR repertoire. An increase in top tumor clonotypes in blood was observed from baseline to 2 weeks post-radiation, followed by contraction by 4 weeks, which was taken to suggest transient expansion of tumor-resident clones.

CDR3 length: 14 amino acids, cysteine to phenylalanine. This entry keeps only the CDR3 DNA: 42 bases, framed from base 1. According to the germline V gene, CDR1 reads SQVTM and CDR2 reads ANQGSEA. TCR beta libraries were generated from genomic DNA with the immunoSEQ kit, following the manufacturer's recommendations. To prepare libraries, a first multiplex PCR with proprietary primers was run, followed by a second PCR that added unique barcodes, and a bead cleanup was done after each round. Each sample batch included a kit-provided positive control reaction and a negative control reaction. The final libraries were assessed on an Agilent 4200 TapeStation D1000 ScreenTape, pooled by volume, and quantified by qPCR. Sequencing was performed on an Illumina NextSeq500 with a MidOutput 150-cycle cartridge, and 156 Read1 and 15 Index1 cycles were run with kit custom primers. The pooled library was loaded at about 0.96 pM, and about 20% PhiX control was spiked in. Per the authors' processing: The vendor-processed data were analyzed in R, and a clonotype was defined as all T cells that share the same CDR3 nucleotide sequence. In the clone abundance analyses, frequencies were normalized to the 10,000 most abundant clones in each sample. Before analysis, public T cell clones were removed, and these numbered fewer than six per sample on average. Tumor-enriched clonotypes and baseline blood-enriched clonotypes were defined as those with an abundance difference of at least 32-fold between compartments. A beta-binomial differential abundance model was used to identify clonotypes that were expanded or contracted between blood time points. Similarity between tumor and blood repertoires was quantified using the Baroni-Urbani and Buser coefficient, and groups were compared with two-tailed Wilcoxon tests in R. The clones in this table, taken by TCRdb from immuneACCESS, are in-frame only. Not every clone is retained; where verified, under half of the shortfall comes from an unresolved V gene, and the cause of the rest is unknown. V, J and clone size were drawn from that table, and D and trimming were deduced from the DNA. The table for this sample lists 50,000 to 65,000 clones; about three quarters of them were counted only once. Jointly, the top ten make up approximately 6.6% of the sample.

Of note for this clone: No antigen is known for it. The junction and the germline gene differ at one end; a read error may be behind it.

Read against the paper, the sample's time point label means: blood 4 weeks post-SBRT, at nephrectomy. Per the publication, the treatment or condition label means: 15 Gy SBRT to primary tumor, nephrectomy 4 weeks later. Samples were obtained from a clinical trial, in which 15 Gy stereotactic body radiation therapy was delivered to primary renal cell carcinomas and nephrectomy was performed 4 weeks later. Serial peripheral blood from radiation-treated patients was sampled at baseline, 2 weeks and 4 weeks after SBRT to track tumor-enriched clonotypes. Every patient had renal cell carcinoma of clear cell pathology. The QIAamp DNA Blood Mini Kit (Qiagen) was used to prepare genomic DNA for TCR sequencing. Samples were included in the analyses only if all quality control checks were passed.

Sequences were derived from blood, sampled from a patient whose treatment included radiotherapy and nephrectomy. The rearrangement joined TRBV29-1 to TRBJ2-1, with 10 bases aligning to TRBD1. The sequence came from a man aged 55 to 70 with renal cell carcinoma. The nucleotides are TGCAGCGCTGAACCGGGACAGGGGTATTATGAGCAGTTCTTC. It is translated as CSAEPGQGYYEQFF.